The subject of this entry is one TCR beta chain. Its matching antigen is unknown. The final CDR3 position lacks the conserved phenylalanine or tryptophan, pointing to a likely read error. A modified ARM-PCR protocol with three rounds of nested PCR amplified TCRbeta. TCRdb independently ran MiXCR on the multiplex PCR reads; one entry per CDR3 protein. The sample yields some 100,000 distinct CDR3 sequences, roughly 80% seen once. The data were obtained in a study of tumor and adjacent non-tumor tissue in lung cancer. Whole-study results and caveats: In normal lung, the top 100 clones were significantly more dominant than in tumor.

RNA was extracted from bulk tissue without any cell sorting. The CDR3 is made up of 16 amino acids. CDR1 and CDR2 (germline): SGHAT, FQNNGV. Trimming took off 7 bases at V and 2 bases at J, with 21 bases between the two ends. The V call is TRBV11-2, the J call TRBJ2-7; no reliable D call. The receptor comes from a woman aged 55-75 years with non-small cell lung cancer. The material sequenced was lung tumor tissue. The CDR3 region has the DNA TGTGCCAGCACCCACCTAGGAAAAGGCAGCACCTACGAGCAGTACTTA. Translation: CASTHLGKGSTYEQYL.